This T cell receptor beta chain was sequenced in a study of shared clonotypes between healthy human individuals. This CDR3 spans 13 amino acids. Unmatched junction bases numbered 7, after V lost 6 bases and J lost 6 bases. Germline CDR1 ENHRY, CDR2 SYGVKD. Measured with immunoSEQ multiplex PCR; TCRdb has only the in-frame clones, and not every one. Of approximately 1.5 million clones in the sample, 98% to 99% are singletons; the top ten hold around 0.38%. This clonotype was sampled from a man aged 30-40 years in good health. This rearrangement joins TRBV10-3 to TRBJ2-7, with TRBD1 matching over 8 bases. What was sequenced was naive CD4+ T cells sorted from blood. Subset of the sample: CD45RA+ positively selected. The CDR3 loop is CAIRDRQGSEQYF. The CDR3 DNA follows: TGTGCCATCAGAGACCGACAGGGGAGCGAGCAGTACTTC.